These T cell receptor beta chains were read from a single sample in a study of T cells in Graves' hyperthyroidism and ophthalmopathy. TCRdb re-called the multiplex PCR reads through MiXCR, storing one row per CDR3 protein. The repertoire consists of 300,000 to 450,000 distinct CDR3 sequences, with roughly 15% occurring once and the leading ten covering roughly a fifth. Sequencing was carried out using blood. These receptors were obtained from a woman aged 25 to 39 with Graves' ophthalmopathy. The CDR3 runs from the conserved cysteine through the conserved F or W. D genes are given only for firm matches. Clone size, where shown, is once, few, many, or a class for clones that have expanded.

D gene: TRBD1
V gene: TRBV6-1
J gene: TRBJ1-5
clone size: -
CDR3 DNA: TGTGCCAGCAGAGAAACCGGGACAGGGGCCCCGGAGCCCCAGCATTTT
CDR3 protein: CASRETGTGAPEPQHF

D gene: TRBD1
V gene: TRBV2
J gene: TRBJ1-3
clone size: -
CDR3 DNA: TGTGCCAGCTCCTGGGAGGGGGCAGGAAACACCATATATTTT
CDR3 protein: CASSWEGAGNTIYF

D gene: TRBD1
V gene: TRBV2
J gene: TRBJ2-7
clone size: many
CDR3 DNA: TGTGCCAGCAGCTATTTCCCGGGACAGGGCTCCTACGAGCAGTACTTC
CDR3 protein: CASSYFPGQGSYEQYF

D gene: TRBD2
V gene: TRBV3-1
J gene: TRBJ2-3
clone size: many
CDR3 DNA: TGTGCCAGCAGCCAAGGGACTAGCTCGGCAGATACGCAGTATTTT
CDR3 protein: CASSQGTSSADTQYF

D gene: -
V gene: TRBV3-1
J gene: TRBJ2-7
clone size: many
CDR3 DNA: TGTGCCAGCAGCCCCCAGCCATCCTACGAGCAGTACTTC
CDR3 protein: CASSPQPSYEQYF

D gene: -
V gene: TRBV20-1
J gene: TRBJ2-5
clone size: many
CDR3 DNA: TGCAGTGCTAGTCCGGGCGTGGAGACCCAGTACTTC
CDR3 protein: CSASPGVETQYF

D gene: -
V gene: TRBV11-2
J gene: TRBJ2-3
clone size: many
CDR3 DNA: TGTGCCAGCAGACAAAAATTTGGGTTCCGGGCTAGCACAGATACGCAGTATTTT
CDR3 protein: CASRQKFGFRASTDTQYF

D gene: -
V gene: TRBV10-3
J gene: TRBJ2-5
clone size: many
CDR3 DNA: TGTGCCATCAGTGGCAGGGGCCCCCAAGAGACCCAGTACTTC
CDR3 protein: CAISGRGPQETQYF

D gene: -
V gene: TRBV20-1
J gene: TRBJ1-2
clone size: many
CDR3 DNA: TGCAGTGTGCAGATCCGAGGATATGGCTACACCTTC
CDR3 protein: CSVQIRGYGYTF

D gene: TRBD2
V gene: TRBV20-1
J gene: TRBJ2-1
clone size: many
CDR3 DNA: TGCAGTGCTACTCTTATAGCGGGGGGCCGATACAATGAGCAGTTCTTC
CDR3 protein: CSATLIAGGRYNEQFF

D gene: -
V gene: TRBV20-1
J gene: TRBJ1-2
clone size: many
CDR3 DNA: TGCAGTGCTATCCCCCCGACGTGGGGCTACACCTTC
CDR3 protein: CSAIPPTWGYTF

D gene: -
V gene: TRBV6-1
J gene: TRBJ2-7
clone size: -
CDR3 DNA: TGTGCCAGTAGCCGACACGCGTGGGCAGGAGATCTCTACGAGCAGTACTTC
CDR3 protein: CASSRHAWAGDLYEQYF

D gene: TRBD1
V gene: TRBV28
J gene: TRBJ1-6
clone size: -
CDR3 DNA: TGTGCCAGCAGTTCGACTGACCAGGGGGCTAATTCACCCCTCCACTTT
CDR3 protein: CASSSTDQGANSPLHF

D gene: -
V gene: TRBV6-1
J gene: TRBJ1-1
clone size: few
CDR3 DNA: TGTGCCAGCAGTTATTACCGACAGCAAACCACTGAAGCTTTCTTT
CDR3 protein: CASSYYRQQTTEAFF

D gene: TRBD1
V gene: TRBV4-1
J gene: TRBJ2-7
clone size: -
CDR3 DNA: TGCGCCAGCAGCCACCCGACAGGGCCCTACGAGCAGTACTTC
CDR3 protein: CASSHPTGPYEQYF

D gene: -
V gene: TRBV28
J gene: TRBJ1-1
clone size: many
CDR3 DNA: TGTGCCAGCAGTCCACGACGTGGGCAAGCTAACACTGAAGCTTTCTTT
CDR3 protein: CASSPRRGQANTEAFF

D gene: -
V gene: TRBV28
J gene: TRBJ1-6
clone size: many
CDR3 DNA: TGTGCCAGCAGAATCAGGACAGATAATTCACCCCTCCACTTT
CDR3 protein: CASRIRTDNSPLHF

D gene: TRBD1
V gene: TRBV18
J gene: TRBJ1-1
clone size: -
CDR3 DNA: TGTGCCAGCTCACGCCGACAGGGCAGCTACACTGAAGCTTTCTTT
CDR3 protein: CASSRRQGSYTEAFF

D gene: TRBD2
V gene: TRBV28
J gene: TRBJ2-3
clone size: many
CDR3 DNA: TGTGCCAGCAGTTTGCCACTAGCGGGATCAGATACGCAGTATTTT
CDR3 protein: CASSLPLAGSDTQYF

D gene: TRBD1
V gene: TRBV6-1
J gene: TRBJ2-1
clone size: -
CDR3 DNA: TGTGCCAGCAGCCGACAGGGAAATGAGCAGTTCTTC
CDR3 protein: CASSRQGNEQFF

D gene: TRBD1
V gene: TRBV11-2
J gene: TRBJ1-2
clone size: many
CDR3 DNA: TGTGCCAGCAGCACCCACAGGGGAGCTCCTGGCTACACCTTC
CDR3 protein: CASSTHRGAPGYTF

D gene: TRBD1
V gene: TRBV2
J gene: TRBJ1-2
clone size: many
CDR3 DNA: TGTGCCAGCAGTGTCTCGGGACAGGGCGTTGGTGGCTACACCTTC
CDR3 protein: CASSVSGQGVGGYTF

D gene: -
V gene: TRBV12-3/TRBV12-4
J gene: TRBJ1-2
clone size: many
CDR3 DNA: TGTGCCAGCACTCTAGGGAGTAACTATGGCTACACCTTC
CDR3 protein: CASTLGSNYGYTF

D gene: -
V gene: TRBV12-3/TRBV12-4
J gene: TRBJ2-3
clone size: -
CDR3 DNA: TGTGTCAGCAGCCGTGGCGGTGGCACAGATACGCAGTATTTT
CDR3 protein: CVSSRGGGTDTQYF

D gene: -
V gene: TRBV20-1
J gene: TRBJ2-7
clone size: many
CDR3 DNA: TGCAGTGCTAGTAACAGCCCCTACGAGCAGTACTTC
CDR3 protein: CSASNSPYEQYF

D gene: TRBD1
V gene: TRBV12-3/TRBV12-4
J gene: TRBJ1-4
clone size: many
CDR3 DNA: TGTGCCAGCAGTTTTTTACAGGGGTATGAAAAACTGTTTTTT
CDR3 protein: CASSFLQGYEKLFF

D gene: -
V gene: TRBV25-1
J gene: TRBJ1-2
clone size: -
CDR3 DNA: TGTGCCAGTGTTTTGCAAGCAGGTGGCTATGGCTACACCTTC
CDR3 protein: CASVLQAGGYGYTF

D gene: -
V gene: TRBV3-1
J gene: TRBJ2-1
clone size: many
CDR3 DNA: TGTGCCAGCAGCCCCGGAGGATATTCCTACAATGAGCAGTTCTTC
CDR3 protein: CASSPGGYSYNEQFF

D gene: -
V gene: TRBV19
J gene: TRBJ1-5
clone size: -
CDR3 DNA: TGTGCCAGTAGTAACAATACCTTTAAAGGACGGAAGGGCAATCAGCCCCAGCATTTT
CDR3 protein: CASSNNTFKGRKGNQPQHF

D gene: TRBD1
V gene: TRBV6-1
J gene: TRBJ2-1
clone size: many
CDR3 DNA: TGTGCCAGCAGACAGGGGGCGAATGAGCAGTTCTTC
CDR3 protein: CASRQGANEQFF

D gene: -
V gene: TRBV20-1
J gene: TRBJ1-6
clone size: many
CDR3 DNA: TGCAGTGCTATAGGGACCATTAATTCACCCCTCCACTTT
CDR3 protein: CSAIGTINSPLHF

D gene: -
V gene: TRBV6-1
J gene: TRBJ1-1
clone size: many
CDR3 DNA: TGTGCCAGCAGCGGGGTCACTGAAGCTTTCTTT
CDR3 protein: CASSGVTEAFF

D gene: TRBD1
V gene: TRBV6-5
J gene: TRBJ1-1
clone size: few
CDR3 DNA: TGTGCCAGCAACCCAGGGGGCCGAATGAACACTGAAGCTTTCTTT
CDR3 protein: CASNPGGRMNTEAFF

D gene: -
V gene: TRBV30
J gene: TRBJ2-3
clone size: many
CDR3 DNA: TGTGCCTGGAGTTTGGTCCGCACAGATACGCAGTATTTT
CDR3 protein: CAWSLVRTDTQYF

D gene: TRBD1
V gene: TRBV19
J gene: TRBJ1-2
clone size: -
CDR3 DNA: TGTGCCAGTAGTATCCGGGACAGCAGGTTGTGGGGCTACACCTTC
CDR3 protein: CASSIRDSRLWGYTF

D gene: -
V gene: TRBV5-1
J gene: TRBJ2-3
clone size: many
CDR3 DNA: TGCGCCAGCACTGACAGGAGGAGCACAGATACGCAGTATTTT
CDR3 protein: CASTDRRSTDTQYF

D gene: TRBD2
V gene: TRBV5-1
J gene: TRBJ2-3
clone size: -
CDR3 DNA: TGCGCCAGCAGATCGGGGGGGCCCACAGATACGCAGTATTTT
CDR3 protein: CASRSGGPTDTQYF

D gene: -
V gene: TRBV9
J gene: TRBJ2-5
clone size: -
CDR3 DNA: TGTGCCAGCAATGGGGTTGTGGGACAAAAATTCCAAGAGACCCAGTACTTC
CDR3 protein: CASNGVVGQKFQETQYF